These T cell receptor beta chains were read from a single sample in a study of OX40 agonist ivuxolimab in advanced cancers. Some clones are missing from TCRdb's copy, which holds only in-frame ones; the method was immunoSEQ multiplex PCR. The top ten clones hold about 13% of a sample with about 60,000 clones, around 88% of them seen once. The input for sequencing was CD4+ or CD8+ T cells sorted from blood, taken in a trial of the OX40 agonist ivuxolimab. Every receptor here comes from an adult with an advanced solid tumor such as melanoma, head and neck, liver or kidney cancer. Each CDR3 is given with its conserved first and last residue. A D gene is named only where the DNA matches it firmly. For some rows the clone size is stated as once, few or many, or as a class when expanded; others skip it.

j_call,clone_size,d_call,v_call,cdr3_nt,cdr3_aa
TRBJ2-3,-,TRBD1,TRBV5-1,TGCGCCAGCAGCTGGGGATTGGGACAGTCTTTAGGAGATACGCAGTATTTT,CASSWGLGQSLGDTQYF
TRBJ2-1,-,-,TRBV7-3,TGTGCCAGCAGCTTACGACTAGGAGGTTACAATGAGCAGTTCTTC,CASSLRLGGYNEQFF
TRBJ2-7,-,-,TRBV5-1,TGCGCCAGCAGCTTGGGGACCATCGGGGAGCAGTACTTC,CASSLGTIGEQYF
TRBJ2-3,-,-,TRBV29-1,TGCAGCGTGATGGGGGACGGTCCACTCGATATGCAGTATTTT,CSVMGDGPLDMQYF
TRBJ2-7,-,TRBD1,TRBV4-1,TGCGCCAGCAGCTCGTTCGGACAGGAGTCTGACGAGCAGTACTTC,CASSSFGQESDEQYF
TRBJ1-4,-,-,TRBV11-2,TGTGCCAGCAGCTTATCTGATATAAGGGTTTATAATGAAAAACTGTTTTTT,CASSLSDIRVYNEKLFF
TRBJ2-7,-,TRBD1,TRBV19,TGTGCCAGTACACCCCACGCCGGGACAGCGGTTCGGGGCGAGCAGTACTTC,CASTPHAGTAVRGEQYF
TRBJ1-1,few,-,TRBV10-1,TGCGCCAGCAGCGATCAGGGTGCTGAAGCTTTCTTT,CASSDQGAEAFF
TRBJ2-5,-,-,TRBV6-5,TGTGCCAGCAGTCAAGGGGAGACCCAGTACTTC,CASSQGETQYF
TRBJ1-1,-,-,TRBV19,TGTGCCAGTAGTATAGTGGGTGGGGGCACTGAAGCTTTCTTT,CASSIVGGGTEAFF
TRBJ1-4,-,TRBD1,TRBV9,TGTGCCAGCAGCGTAGAGGACAGGGAAGATGAAAAACTGTTTTTT,CASSVEDREDEKLFF
TRBJ1-1,few,-,TRBV7-9,TGTGCCAGCACCCGGAACACTGAAGCTTTCTTT,CASTRNTEAFF
TRBJ2-3,-,TRBD2,TRBV4-3,TGCGCCAGCAGCCAAGAAGCGGGGGGCCCCACAGATACGCAGTATTTT,CASSQEAGGPTDTQYF
TRBJ2-7,-,-,TRBV15,TGTGCCACCAGCGCGGGCCTTCCAGGCCTCGAGCAGTACTTC,CATSAGLPGLEQYF
TRBJ2-2,-,TRBD2,TRBV27,TGTGCCAGCAGTTGGTTAGCGGGGGCCACCGGGGAGCTGTTTTTT,CASSWLAGATGELFF
TRBJ2-3,-,-,TRBV7-3,TGTGCCAGCAGCTTAACTGGGGGGATCACAGATACGCAGTATTTT,CASSLTGGITDTQYF
TRBJ2-7,-,-,TRBV18,TGTGCCAGCTCCGGGGCAGGGATTACCTACGAGCAGTACTTC,CASSGAGITYEQYF
TRBJ2-7,-,-,TRBV4-3,TGCGCCAGCAGCCAGGGAAAGGGCTACGAGCAGTACTTC,CASSQGKGYEQYF
TRBJ2-3,-,-,TRBV29-1,TGCAGCGTTGAAGATCGTCGGGGAAGGACAGATACGCAGTATTTT,CSVEDRRGRTDTQYF
TRBJ2-7,-,-,TRBV6-6,TGTGCCAGCAGTTACTCAGGCGGGGACTTCGACTACGAGCAGTACTTC,CASSYSGGDFDYEQYF
TRBJ2-1,-,-,TRBV7-9,TGTGCCAGCAGCTCACTCCTAGAGGTTGAGCAGTTCTTC,CASSSLLEVEQFF
TRBJ2-7,once,-,TRBV29-1,TGCAGCGTTAATGTCGGCGAAAGAGGGTACCGATACGAGCAGTACTTC,CSVNVGERGYRYEQYF
TRBJ1-3,-,-,TRBV9,TGTGCCAGCAGCCCCCCCGCTGGAAACACCATATATTTT,CASSPPAGNTIYF
TRBJ1-1,-,-,TRBV5-4,TGTGCCAGCAGCTTGATGAACACTGAAGCTTTCTTT,CASSLMNTEAFF
TRBJ2-6,once,-,TRBV7-3,TGTGCCAGCAGCCTGACGGGGTCTGGGGCCAACGTCCTGACTTTC,CASSLTGSGANVLTF
TRBJ1-1,-,-,TRBV7-3,TGTGCCAGCAGCTTAATTCGCAGGGGTGGCACTGAAGCTTTCTTT,CASSLIRRGGTEAFF
TRBJ2-7,-,TRBD1,TRBV6-1,TGTGCCAGCAGTGATGGGGACAGATACTCCTACGAGCAGTACTTC,CASSDGDRYSYEQYF
TRBJ1-2,once,-,TRBV19,TGTGCCAGTAGTATACGAAAGGATGGCTACACCTTC,CASSIRKDGYTF
TRBJ1-1,-,-,TRBV6-1,TGTGCCAGCAGTGGAGTGATGAACACTGAAGCTTTCTTT,CASSGVMNTEAFF
TRBJ2-2,-,-,TRBV4-1,TGCGCCAGCAGCCAAGCCTGGAACACCGGGGAGCTGTTTTTT,CASSQAWNTGELFF
TRBJ2-7,-,TRBD2,TRBV2,TGTGCCAGCAGGGACGGGAGGGCACCGTCCTACGAGCAGTACTTC,CASRDGRAPSYEQYF
TRBJ1-1,-,TRBD1,TRBV7-3,TGTGCCAGCAGCCCTACAGGGGAATACACTGAAGCTTTCTTT,CASSPTGEYTEAFF
TRBJ1-2,-,-,TRBV28,TGTGCCAGCAGTCCCTTAGGCATTGTAAACTATGGCTACACCTTC,CASSPLGIVNYGYTF
TRBJ1-1,-,-,TRBV7-2,TGTGCCAGCAGCTTAGCCGGGGGGTGGGCTGAAGCTTTCTTT,CASSLAGGWAEAFF
TRBJ2-7,-,TRBD1,TRBV19,TGTGCCAGTAGTCACTCCCCCGGGACAGGGTACTACGAGCAGTACTTC,CASSHSPGTGYYEQYF
TRBJ1-1,-,-,TRBV19,TGTGCCAGTAGTATAGGGTGGCGGGAGCTGGGCACTGAAGCTTTCTTT,CASSIGWRELGTEAFF
TRBJ1-2,large,-,TRBV1,TGCACCAGCCGACTCCCGGGACACCGAAAGCATTGTGGCTACACCTTC,CTSRLPGHRKHCGYTF
TRBJ1-1,-,TRBD1,TRBV5-1,TGCGCCAGCAGACCGCTTGTTGGGGACAGGGGGCTCTTGAACACTGAAGCTTTCTTT,CASRPLVGDRGLLNTEAFF
TRBJ2-7,-,-,TRBV25-1,TGTGCCAGCAGTGATGGGGCTTCACTCTACGAGCAGTACTTC,CASSDGASLYEQYF
TRBJ2-7,once,-,TRBV27,TGTGCCAGCACCTTCCCGGGCAGCGGCCCATACGAGCAGTACTTC,CASTFPGSGPYEQYF
TRBJ2-7,few,-,TRBV4-1,TGCGCCAGCAGCCAAGGACAGGACAACTCCTACGAGCAGTACTTC,CASSQGQDNSYEQYF
TRBJ1-1,-,-,TRBV6-6,TGTGCCAGCAGCTCCGGGACCCCTGAAGCTTTCTTT,CASSSGTPEAFF
TRBJ1-2,-,-,TRBV6-5,TGTGCCAGCAGTTTGGTCCAAATCCCTGGGCGGGATGGCTACACCTTC,CASSLVQIPGRDGYTF
TRBJ2-1,-,-,TRBV7-6,TGTGCCAGCAGCTTAGGCGAATACAATGAGCAGTTCTTC,CASSLGEYNEQFF
TRBJ2-7,-,-,TRBV5-6,TGTGCCAGCATCCCGGGGACGGGACCCCACGAGCAGTACTTC,CASIPGTGPHEQYF
TRBJ1-2,-,-,TRBV7-2,TGTGCCAGCAGCTCTGCCGTAGCCTTACAGGTGACTCACTATGGCTACACCTTC,CASSSAVALQVTHYGYTF
TRBJ1-1,-,-,TRBV21-1,TGTGCCCCCGGAGGCGCTTTCTTT,CAPGGAFF
TRBJ2-5,-,-,TRBV9,TGTGCCAGCAGCTTAGGGGGGGAGACGACCCAGTACTTC,CASSLGGETTQYF
TRBJ2-1,-,-,TRBV28,TGTGCCAGCAGTCTCCGGGGTACGGCTAATGAGCAGTTCTTC,CASSLRGTANEQFF
TRBJ2-7,-,-,TRBV7-8,TGTGCCAGCAGCTTAGATTGGCGGGCGCACTTGGGCTACGAGCAGTACTTC,CASSLDWRAHLGYEQYF
TRBJ2-7,-,TRBD1,TRBV7-3,TGTGCCAGCAGCTTAGGACAGGGCGTCGAGCAGTACTTC,CASSLGQGVEQYF
TRBJ2-7,many,TRBD1,TRBV11-2,TGTGCCAGCAGCTTAGGGGGGACAGGGGAAGAGCAGTACTTC,CASSLGGTGEEQYF
TRBJ2-7,once,-,TRBV5-1,TGCGCCAGCAGCCCATGGGACAAATCCTACGAGCAGTACTTC,CASSPWDKSYEQYF